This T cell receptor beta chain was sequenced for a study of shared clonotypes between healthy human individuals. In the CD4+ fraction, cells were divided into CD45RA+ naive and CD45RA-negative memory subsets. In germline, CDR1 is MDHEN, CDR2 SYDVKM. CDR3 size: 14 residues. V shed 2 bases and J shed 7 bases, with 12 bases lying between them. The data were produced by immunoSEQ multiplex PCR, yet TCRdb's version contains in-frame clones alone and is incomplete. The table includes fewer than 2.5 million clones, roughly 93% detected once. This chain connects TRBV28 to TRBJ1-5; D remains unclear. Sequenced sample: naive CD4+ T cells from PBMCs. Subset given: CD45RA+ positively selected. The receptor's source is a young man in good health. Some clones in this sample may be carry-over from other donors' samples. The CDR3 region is CASSLLRIGQPQHF. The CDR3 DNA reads TGTGCCAGCAGTTTACTCAGAATCGGGCAGCCCCAGCATTTT.